This TCR beta chain was observed in a study of T cells in Graves' hyperthyroidism and ophthalmopathy. TCR beta CDR3 regions were amplified from RNA. A first-round RT-PCR of the TCR CDR3 used the HTBI primer set. TCRdb redid the calling of the multiplex PCR reads with MiXCR, one entry per CDR3 protein. The profile covers approximately 610,000 distinct CDR3 sequences, with over 15% appearing a single time and 15% to 20% taken by the ten largest. A patient was excluded if there was uncontrolled infection, other autoimmune disease, pregnancy or lactation. Germline CDR1 reads LNHDA; CDR2 reads SQIVND (reference sequence). The J segment lost 7 bases and the V segment lost 10 bases, leaving 11 bases of the junction unmatched. CDR3 size: 14 residues.

V is TRBV19 and J is TRBJ2-1; 9 nucleotides align to TRBD1. The specimen was blood. This receptor was identified in a woman aged 18-35 years with Graves' hyperthyroidism. This CDR3 is CATDGTGSGNEQFF. CDR3 coding DNA: TGTGCCACCGATGGGACAGGGAGTGGGAATGAGCAGTTCTTC.